The entry below gives a single T cell receptor (beta chain) sequence along with its context. Antigen specificity is unknown. The germline V gene has CDR1 MNHEY and CDR2 SMNVEV (reference sequence). V was clipped by 0 bases and J by 3 bases; unmatched bases: 7. The CDR3 sequence is 17 residues long. In the naive CD8 group, cells lacked CD45RO and were positively selected for CCR7, so terminally differentiated effector memory CD45RA+ cells were left out. This record belongs to a study of shared clonotypes between healthy human individuals. Study information: Samples came from two female and a few male donors aged 18 to 49. Study-wide results and limits: Clonotype sharing across several donors was observed for around 5% of naive CD4 clonotypes. Memory subsets had estimated richness that was generally smaller than that of naive subsets. Sampling used blood alone; tissue repertoires probably differ.

Sequencing used immunoSEQ multiplex PCR; TCRdb keeps in-frame clones, though not all of them. Of 2 million to 2.5 million clones listed, 85% to 95% were seen once; the top ten hold over 1.5%. This chain joins TRBV27 and TRBJ2-1; TRBD2 agrees at 8 bases. This receptor was taken from a man between 18 and 29 years old in good health. Some clones in this sample may be carry-over from other donors' samples. Sequenced material: naive CD8+ T cells from PBMCs. CDR3 sequence (DNA): TGTGCCAGCAGTTTATCGGCGAGCGGGGGCCTCTACAATGAGCAGTTCTTC. Encoded protein: CASSLSASGGLYNEQFF.